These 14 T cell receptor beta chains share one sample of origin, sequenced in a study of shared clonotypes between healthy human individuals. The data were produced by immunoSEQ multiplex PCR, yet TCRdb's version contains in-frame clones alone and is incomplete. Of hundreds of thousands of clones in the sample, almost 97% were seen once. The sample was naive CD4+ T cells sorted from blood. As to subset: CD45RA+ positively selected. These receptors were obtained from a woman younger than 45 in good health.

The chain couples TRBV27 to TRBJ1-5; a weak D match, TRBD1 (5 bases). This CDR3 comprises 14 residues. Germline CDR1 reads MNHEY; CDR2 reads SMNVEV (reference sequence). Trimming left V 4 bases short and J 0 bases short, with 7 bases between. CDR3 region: CASSSQVSNQPQHF. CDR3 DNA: TGTGCCAGCAGTTCACAGGTTAGCAATCAGCCCCAGCATTTT.

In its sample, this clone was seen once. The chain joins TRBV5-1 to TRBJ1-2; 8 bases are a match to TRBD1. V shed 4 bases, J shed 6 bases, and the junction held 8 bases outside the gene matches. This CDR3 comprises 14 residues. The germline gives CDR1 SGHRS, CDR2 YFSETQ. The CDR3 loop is CASSQATGANGYTF. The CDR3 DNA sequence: TGCGCCAGCAGCCAAGCGACAGGGGCCAATGGCTACACCTTC.

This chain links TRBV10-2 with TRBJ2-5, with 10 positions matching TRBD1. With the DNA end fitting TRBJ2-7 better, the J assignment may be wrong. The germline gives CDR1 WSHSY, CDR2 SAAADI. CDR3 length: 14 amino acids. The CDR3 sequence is CASSRDRGSYEQYF. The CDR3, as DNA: TGCGCCAGCAGTAGGGACAGGGGCTCCTACGAGCAGTACTTC.

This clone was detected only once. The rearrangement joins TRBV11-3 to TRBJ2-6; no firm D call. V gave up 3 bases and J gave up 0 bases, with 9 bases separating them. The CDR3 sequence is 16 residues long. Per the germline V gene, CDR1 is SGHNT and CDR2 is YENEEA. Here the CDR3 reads CASSLGYGSGANVLTF. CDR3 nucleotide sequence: TGTGCCAGCAGCTTGGGTTATGGCTCTGGGGCCAACGTCCTGACTTTC.

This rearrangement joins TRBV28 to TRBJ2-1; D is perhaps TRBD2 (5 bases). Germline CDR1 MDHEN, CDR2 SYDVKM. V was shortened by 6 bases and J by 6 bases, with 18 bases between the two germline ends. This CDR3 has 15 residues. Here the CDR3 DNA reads TGTGCCAGCAGCTTCCCCCCTTCTAGCTCCAATGAGCAGTTCTTC. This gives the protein CASSFPPSSSNEQFF.

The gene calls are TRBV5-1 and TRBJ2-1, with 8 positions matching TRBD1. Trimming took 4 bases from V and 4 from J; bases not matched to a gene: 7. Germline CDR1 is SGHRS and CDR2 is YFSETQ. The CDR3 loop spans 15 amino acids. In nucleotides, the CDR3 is TGCGCCAGCAGCGCCGGGACAGGACCTTACAATGAGCAGTTCTTC. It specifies CASSAGTGPYNEQFF.

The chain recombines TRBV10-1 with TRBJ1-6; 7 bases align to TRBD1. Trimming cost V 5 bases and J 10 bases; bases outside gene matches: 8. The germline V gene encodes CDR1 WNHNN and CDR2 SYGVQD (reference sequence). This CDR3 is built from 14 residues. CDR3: CASSMDRTRSPLHF. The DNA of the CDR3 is TGCGCCAGCAGTATGGACAGGACAAGGTCACCCCTCCACTTT.

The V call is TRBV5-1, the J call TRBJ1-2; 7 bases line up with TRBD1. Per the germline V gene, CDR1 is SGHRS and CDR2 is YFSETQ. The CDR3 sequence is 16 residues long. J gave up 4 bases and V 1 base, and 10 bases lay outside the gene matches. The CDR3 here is CASSLPGRTGTYGYTF. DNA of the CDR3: TGCGCCAGCAGCTTGCCGGGAAGGACAGGAACCTATGGCTACACCTTC.

The CDR3 nucleotides are TGTGCCATCACCCAGGACCCCTCTGGGGCCAACGTCCTGACTTTC. Translating it yields CAITQDPSGANVLTF. The chain is built from TRBV10-3 and TRBJ2-6; D gene uncertain. In germline, CDR1 is ENHRY, CDR2 SYGVKD. Trimming removed 7 bases at V and 0 bases at J, with 10 bases between. This CDR3 spans 15 amino acids.

DNA for the CDR3: TGTGCCAGCAGCTTAGAAACAGGTTTCTCTGGAAACACCATATATTTT. The encoded protein is CASSLETGFSGNTIYF. The chain couples TRBV7-9 to TRBJ1-3; D perhaps matches TRBD1 (5 bases). Trimming removed 1 base from V and 0 bases from J, with 10 bases in between. Germline V gene lookup returns CDR1 SEHNR and CDR2 FQNEAQ (reference sequence). This CDR3 spans 16 amino acids.

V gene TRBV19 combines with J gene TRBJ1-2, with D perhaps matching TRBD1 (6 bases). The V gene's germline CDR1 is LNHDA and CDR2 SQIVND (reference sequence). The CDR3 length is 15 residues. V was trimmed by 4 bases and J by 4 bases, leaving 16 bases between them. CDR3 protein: CASSNGQGYGYGYTF. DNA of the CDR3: TGTGCCAGTAGTAATGGGCAGGGGTATGGCTATGGCTACACCTTC.

CDR3 sequence reads: CASSGGSTDNYGYTF. The CDR3 coding sequence is TGTGCCAGCAGCGGGGGGTCGACAGACAACTATGGCTACACCTTC. The J gene is TRBJ1-2, the V gene TRBV7-9; maybe TRBD1 (5 bases). V lost 5 bases and J lost 2, with 15 bases in between. This CDR3 has 15 amino acids. Germline V lookup: CDR1 SEHNR, CDR2 FQNEAQ (reference sequence).

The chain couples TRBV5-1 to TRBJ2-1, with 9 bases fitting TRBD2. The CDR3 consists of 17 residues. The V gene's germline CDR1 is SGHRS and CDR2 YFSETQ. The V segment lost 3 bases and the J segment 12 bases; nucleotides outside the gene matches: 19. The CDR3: CASSSQIAGEFLLRQFF. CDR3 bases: TGCGCCAGCAGCTCGCAAATAGCGGGAGAGTTCTTACTTAGGCAGTTCTTC.

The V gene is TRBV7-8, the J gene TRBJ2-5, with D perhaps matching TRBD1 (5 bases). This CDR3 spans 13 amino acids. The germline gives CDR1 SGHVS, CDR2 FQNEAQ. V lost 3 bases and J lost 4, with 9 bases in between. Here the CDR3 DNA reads TGTGCCAGCAGCTTTTCAGGGTTAGAGACCCAGTACTTC. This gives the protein CASSFSGLETQYF. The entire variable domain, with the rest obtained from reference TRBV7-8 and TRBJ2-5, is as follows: GAGVSQSPRYKVAKRGQDVALRCDPISGHVSLFWYQQALGQGPEFLTYFQNEAQLDKSGLPSDRFFAERPEGSVSTLKIQRTQQEDSAVYLCASSFSGLETQYFGPGTRLLVL.